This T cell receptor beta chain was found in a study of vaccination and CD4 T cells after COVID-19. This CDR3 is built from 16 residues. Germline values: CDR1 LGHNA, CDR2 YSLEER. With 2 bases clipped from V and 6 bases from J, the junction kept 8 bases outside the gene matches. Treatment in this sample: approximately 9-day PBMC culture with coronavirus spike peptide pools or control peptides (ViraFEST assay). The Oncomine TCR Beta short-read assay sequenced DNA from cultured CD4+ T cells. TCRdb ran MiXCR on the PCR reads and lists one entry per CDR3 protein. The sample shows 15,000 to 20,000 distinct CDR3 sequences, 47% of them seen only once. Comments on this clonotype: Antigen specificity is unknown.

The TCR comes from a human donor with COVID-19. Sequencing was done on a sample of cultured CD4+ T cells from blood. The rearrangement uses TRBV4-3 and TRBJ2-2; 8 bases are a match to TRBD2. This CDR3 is CASSQPTSAGAGELFF. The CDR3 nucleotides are TGCGCCAGCAGCCAACCGACTAGCGCGGGCGCCGGGGAGCTGTTTTTT.